Each of the 32 T cell receptor beta chains below was sequenced from the same sample in a study of blood T cell repertoires in COVID-19. TCRdb's copy holds only in-frame clones and misses some; the assay was immunoSEQ multiplex PCR. This table holds under 200,000 clones, 84% found once. Sequences were obtained from peripheral blood. All receptors derive from a man aged 18 to 35 with active or convalescent COVID-19.

Of note for this clone: Germline is not matched at one junction end, which may reflect a read error. Other DNA sequences of this sample code for an identical CDR3. This chain uses TRBV7-9 with TRBJ1-6; perhaps TRBD1 as D (6 bases). This CDR3 has 14 amino acids. Germline CDR1 is SEHNR and CDR2 is FQNEAQ (reference sequence). The CDR3 is CASKGGAYNSPLHF. For the CDR3, the DNA is TGCGCCAGCAAGGGGGGGGCCTATAATTCACCCCTCCACTTT.

V and J are TRBV6-1 and TRBJ1-5; D not certain. The CDR3 consists of 20 residues. The germline V and J ends were trimmed by 2 bases and 0 bases, with 23 bases remaining between them. Germline V CDR1 and CDR2: MNHNS, SASEGT. Here the CDR3 reads CASSEMGFGRNVLSNQPQHF. CDR3 DNA sequence: TGTGCCAGCAGTGAAATGGGATTTGGGAGAAATGTTCTTAGCAATCAGCCCCAGCATTTT.

The J gene is TRBJ1-5, the V gene TRBV3-1 (or the pseudogene TRBV3-2), with TRBD1 identical over 8 bases. Germline V lookup: CDR1 LGHDT, CDR2 YNNKEL (reference sequence). CDR3 size: 15 residues. Unmatched junction bases numbered 10, after V lost 4 bases and J lost 8 bases. CDR3 in DNA: TGTGCCAGCAGCCCCCTATCAGGGGGCGACAAGCCCCAGCATTTT. Its protein is CASSPLSGGDKPQHF.

V usage is TRBV19 and J usage is TRBJ2-1, with 11 bases matching TRBD2. The length of the CDR3 is 15 residues. V lost 10 bases to trimming and J lost 3 bases; unmatched junction nucleotides: 8. Germline-derived CDR1 and CDR2 are LNHDA and SQIVND (reference sequence). CDR3 residues: CATRRGTSGYNEQFF. The CDR3 region has the DNA TGTGCCACCAGGCGGGGGACTAGCGGCTACAATGAGCAGTTCTTC.

V and J are TRBV21-1 and TRBJ2-3; TRBD2, the table's D call, lacks a check against the DNA. TRBV21-1 is a pseudogene locus. CDR3 length: 15 residues. The CDR3 nucleotides read TGTGCCACCCGGTATGATGGGGGGGGGCCTGATACGCAGTATTTT. Protein: CATRYDGGGPDTQYF.

On this clone itself: Likely a read error: the CDR3 ends without its conserved phenylalanine or tryptophan. No DNA is shown, since the ends of the CDR3 on it are uncertain; the CDR3 is the one TCRdb lists. The J gene is TRBJ1-1, the V gene TRBV7-2; the table's D call, TRBD1, has no DNA check behind it. The CDR3 totals 14 residues, both ends included. Germline V gene sequence: CDR1 SGHTA, CDR2 FQGNSA. This CDR3 is CASSSNGGQGPLFC.

The chain couples TRBV13 to TRBJ2-7; TRBD2 matches 10 bases. The trim removed 5 bases at V and 1 base at J, leaving 5 bases unmatched. The germline V gene has CDR1 PRHDT and CDR2 FYEKMQ (reference sequence). CDR3 length: 15 amino acids. Here the CDR3 DNA reads TGTGCCAGCAGCCCAGGACTAGCGGAGTCCTACGAGCAGTACTTC. Encoded protein: CASSPGLAESYEQYF. The complete variable domain, with remaining parts taken from reference TRBV13 and TRBJ2-7, reads AAGVIQSPRHLIKEKRETATLKCYPIPRHDTVYWYQQGPGQDPQFLISFYEKMQSDKGSIPDRFSAQQFSDYHSELNMSSLELGDSALYFCASSPGLAESYEQYFGPGTRLTVT.

This clone was seen a few times. The chain couples TRBV6-2 or TRBV6-3 to TRBJ2-7; 9 bases align to TRBD1. With 5 bases clipped from V and 10 bases from J, the junction kept 9 bases outside the gene matches. CDR3 length: 13 amino acids. CDR1 is MNHEY and CDR2 is SVGEGT in the germline V gene. In nucleotides, the CDR3 is TGTGCCAGCAGTCAACTAACAGGGGGCCCACAGTACTTC. Translation gives CASSQLTGGPQYF.

V gene TRBV2 combines with J gene TRBJ1-2, with D maybe TRBD1 (5 bases). Trimming removed 4 bases from V and 4 bases from J, with 10 bases in between. The CDR3 has 13 amino acids. Germline CDR1 reads SNHLY; CDR2 reads FYNNEI. The CDR3 protein is CASSGGEIYGYTF. CDR3 coding DNA: TGTGCCAGCAGTGGGGGGGAGATCTATGGCTACACCTTC.

The gene calls are TRBV19 and TRBJ2-7, with 9 bases fitting TRBD1. In germline, CDR1 is LNHDA, CDR2 SQIVND (reference sequence). CDR3 length: 14 amino acids. V gave up 5 bases and J gave up 2 bases; unmatched junction bases: 4. Here the CDR3 reads CASSPTGGAYEQYF. CDR3 bases: TGTGCCAGTAGTCCGACAGGGGGGGCCTACGAGCAGTACTTC.

The V gene is TRBV4-2, the J gene TRBJ1-1; tentatively, D is TRBD1 (5 bases). Between the trimmed V and J ends, which lost 1 base and 0 bases, there was a span of 15 bases. Germline assignment: CDR1 LGHNA and CDR2 YNFKEQ. The CDR3 loop spans 17 amino acids. The chain's CDR3 is CASSQGLGTGVNTEAFF. DNA of the CDR3: TGTGCCAGCAGCCAAGGGCTAGGGACGGGGGTGAACACTGAAGCTTTCTTT.

This clone has a count of ten or more. The chain employs TRBV4-2 and TRBJ1-5; 8 bases align to TRBD1. The CDR3 has 17 amino acids. After removal of 0 bases from V and 2 bases from J, the junction contained 6 bases not matched to a gene. The V gene's germline CDR1 is LGHNA and CDR2 YNFKEQ. This CDR3 is CASSQDYSQGGNQPQHF. The CDR3 nucleotides read TGTGCCAGCAGCCAAGATTATTCACAGGGGGGCAATCAGCCCCAGCATTTT.

This clone was found once. V gene TRBV14 combines with J gene TRBJ1-1, with unresolved D. Germline assignment: CDR1 SGHDN and CDR2 FVKESK. The CDR3 has 14 amino acids. The V gene lost 1 base and the J gene lost 6 bases, with 12 bases spanning the gap. DNA of the CDR3: TGTGCCAGCAGCCAAGGCGACTTCGGCGCTGAAGCTTTCTTT. It yields the protein CASSQGDFGAEAFF.

This clone has only a few counts. This chain joins TRBV19 and TRBJ1-5; 7 bases align to TRBD1. V was clipped by 10 bases and J by 3 bases; unmatched bases: 15. This CDR3 comprises 16 residues. CDR1 and CDR2 from the germline V gene are LNHDA and SQIVND (reference sequence). CDR3 amino acids: CATTSGADRSNQPQHF. The CDR3 DNA sequence: TGTGCCACTACGAGCGGCGCGGACAGGTCCAATCAGCCCCAGCATTTT.

V usage is TRBV6-1 and J usage is TRBJ2-7; 8 bases fit TRBD2. Trimming took 2 bases from V and 2 from J; bases not matched to a gene: 2. This CDR3 spans 14 amino acids. CDR1 and CDR2 (germline): MNHNS, SASEGT. CDR3 coding DNA: TGTGCCAGCAGTGAACTAGCGGGCCCCTACGAGCAGTACTTC. It is translated as CASSELAGPYEQYF.

The CDR3: CASTSTGLNSPLHF. CDR3 coding DNA: TGTGCCAGCACCTCGACAGGGCTTAATTCACCCCTCCACTTT. The chain has TRBV27 and TRBJ1-6, with 7 nucleotides matching TRBD1. V lost 7 bases to trimming and J lost 6 bases; unmatched junction nucleotides: 6. Germline V gives CDR1 MNHEY, CDR2 SMNVEV (reference sequence). The CDR3 totals 14 residues.

J is TRBJ1-4 and V is TRBV27; no clear D gene. Germline V gene sequence: CDR1 MNHEY, CDR2 SMNVEV (reference sequence). The CDR3 runs to 14 residues. Trimming removed 5 bases from V and 4 bases from J, with 11 bases in between. The CDR3 DNA reads TGTGCCAGCAGTGCTACAGCTTATAATGAAAAACTGTTTTTT. This codes for CASSATAYNEKLFF.

The chain has TRBV5-1 and TRBJ1-5; TRBD1 agrees at 8 bases. The CDR3 spans 14 residues. The germline gives CDR1 SGHRS, CDR2 YFSETQ. J was trimmed by 5 bases and V by 4 bases; bases with no gene match: 5. The DNA of the CDR3 is TGCGCCAGCAGCCCGACAGGGGATGATCAGCCCCAGCATTTT. Protein product: CASSPTGDDQPQHF.

Here the CDR3 DNA reads TGTGCCAGCAGCTCAGAAAGGACTAGCGGGAGCCCCGAGCAGTACTTC. Protein: CASSSERTSGSPEQYF. This rearrangement joins TRBV7-2 to TRBJ2-7, with 13 positions matching TRBD2. V gave up 4 bases and J gave up 6 bases; unmatched junction bases: 9. The CDR3 consists of 16 residues. Germline V gene lookup returns CDR1 SGHTA and CDR2 FQGNSA.

The rearrangement links TRBV6-5 to TRBJ1-5; D possibly corresponds to TRBD1 (5 bases). The germline gives CDR1 MNHEY, CDR2 SVGAGI. The V and J ends lost 6 bases and 2 bases respectively, with 14 bases between them. CDR3 length: 15 residues. The CDR3 region is CASRQTRGGNQPQHF. In nucleotides, the CDR3 is TGTGCCAGCAGGCAAACTCGGGGGGGCAATCAGCCCCAGCATTTT.

The chain couples TRBV5-8 to TRBJ1-1; D is possibly TRBD1 (6 bases). V dropped 1 base and J dropped 4 bases, with 14 bases sitting between them. This CDR3 is built from 15 residues. The germline V gene has CDR1 SGHTS and CDR2 YDEGEE. In DNA form, the CDR3 reads TGTGCCAGCAGCTTGTATCAGGGGACCTCCACTGAAGCTTTCTTT. This translates into CASSLYQGTSTEAFF.

This chain links TRBV11-2 with TRBJ2-2, with D tentatively TRBD2 (5 bases). V lost 2 bases to trimming and J lost 7 bases, with 14 bases between them. Germline V gene lookup returns CDR1 SGHAT and CDR2 FQNNGV. CDR3 size: 15 residues. CDR3 nucleotide sequence: TGTGCCAGCAGCTTATTTGAGGGAGTAGTCGGGGAGCTGTTTTTT. This gives the protein CASSLFEGVVGELFF.

This chain links TRBV12-3 or TRBV12-4 with TRBJ1-1; D is possibly TRBD1 (5 bases). This CDR3 contains 12 residues. V lost 6 bases and J lost 11, with 16 bases in between. CDR3 sequence reads: CASSSGFLAAFF. The CDR3 coding sequence is TGTGCCAGCAGCTCAGGGTTTCTGGCGGCTTTCTTT.

This clone has just a few counts. The chain couples TRBV7-3 to TRBJ1-1, with 8 bases lining up with TRBD1. Germline V lookup: CDR1 SGHTA, CDR2 FQGTGA. Trimming took 0 bases from V and 4 from J; bases not matched to a gene: 4. The CDR3 is 15 amino acids. The CDR3 reads CASSLTPGGVTEAFF. DNA for the CDR3: TGTGCCAGCAGCTTAACGCCAGGGGGCGTCACTGAAGCTTTCTTT.

The genes are TRBV7-9 and TRBJ1-4; D gene unclear. V lost 1 base and J lost 4, with 7 bases in between. Germline values: CDR1 SEHNR, CDR2 FQNEAQ (reference sequence). The CDR3 runs to 14 residues. As DNA, the CDR3 is TGTGCCAGCAGCTTAGTCACCGGTAATGAAAAACTGTTTTTT. Translation: CASSLVTGNEKLFF.

The rearrangement uses TRBV3-1 (or the pseudogene TRBV3-2) and TRBJ2-3, with a possible D match to TRBD1 (6 bases). Trimming pared 4 bases from V and 2 bases from J, leaving 10 bases between. The CDR3 runs to 14 residues. Germline loops: CDR1 LGHDT, CDR2 YNNKEL (reference sequence). As DNA, the CDR3 is TGTGCCAGCAGCCCTACAGGGTACACAGATACGCAGTATTTT. Its protein product is CASSPTGYTDTQYF.

The chain combines TRBV6-2 or TRBV6-3 with TRBJ2-7, with 10 positions matching TRBD1. After removal of 2 bases from V and 9 bases from J, the junction contained 10 bases not matched to a gene. The CDR3 totals 15 residues. CDR1 is MNHEY, CDR2 SVGEGT, per germline. Written as DNA, the CDR3 is TGTGCCAGCAGTTACCGCCCCGGGACAGGGGATGGGCAGTACTTC. Amino acid sequence: CASSYRPGTGDGQYF.

The chain employs TRBV6-5 and TRBJ1-1, with TRBD1 identical over 8 bases. V lost 6 bases to trimming and J lost 9 bases; unmatched junction nucleotides: 12. In germline, CDR1 is MNHEY, CDR2 SVGAGI. The CDR3 runs 14 residues. CDR3 bases: TGTGCCAGCAGGCCGGACAGGGAAAGTTCGAAAGCTTTCTTT. Residues: CASRPDRESSKAFF.

The rearrangement joins TRBV5-1 to TRBJ2-3, with D possibly matching TRBD1 (5 bases). Germline-derived CDR1 and CDR2 are SGHRS and YFSETQ. Trimming removed 4 bases at V and 0 bases at J, with 15 bases between. The CDR3 loop spans 16 amino acids. The CDR3 loop is CASSPGIASSTDTQYF. The CDR3 DNA follows: TGCGCCAGCAGCCCAGGGATTGCCTCTAGCACAGATACGCAGTATTTT.

This chain joins TRBV11-2 and TRBJ1-1; 7 nucleotides line up with TRBD1. Germline assignment: CDR1 SGHAT and CDR2 FQNNGV. This CDR3 comprises 12 residues. Trimming removed 4 bases from V and 8 bases from J; junction bases left unmatched: 4. The CDR3 sequence: CASSYTTGEAFF. The CDR3 DNA sequence: TGTGCCAGCAGCTACACGACAGGGGAAGCTTTCTTT.

The chain joins TRBV9 to TRBJ2-1, with 11 bases matching TRBD2. Losses at the gene ends were 4 bases for V and 6 bases for J; bases not matched to a gene: 24. CDR1 is SGDLS, CDR2 YYNGEE, per germline. The CDR3 is 21 amino acids. The CDR3 sequence is CASSPSWPSGTSGFGINEQFF. The CDR3 coding sequence is TGTGCCAGCAGCCCTAGCTGGCCGTCCGGGACTAGCGGTTTCGGGATCAATGAGCAGTTCTTC.

The rearrangement links TRBV28 to TRBJ1-2, with D possibly being TRBD1 (5 bases). CDR1 and CDR2 (germline): MDHEN, SYDVKM. V lost 7 bases and J 1 base, leaving 10 bases between the germline ends. The length of the CDR3 is 13 residues. The CDR3 spells CASTTGFNYGYTF. The CDR3 DNA follows: TGTGCCAGCACCACAGGATTTAACTATGGCTACACCTTC.